This TCR beta chain derives from a study of regulatory T cells in long-lasting Graves disease (dated by TCRdb to the early 2020s). Looking at the study overall: In the newly diagnosed Graves' disease group, patients had been taking antithyroid drugs for less than 3 months. This study used TCR sequencing and RNA sequencing of peripheral blood to compare persistent Graves' disease patients against newly diagnosed Graves' disease patients. TCR sequencing covered 13 persistent and 20 or so newly diagnosed Graves' disease patients, around 35 samples in total. The study was registered as a clinical trial and conducted in China. Results the study describes overall, beyond this receptor: The authors acknowledged the small sample size as a limitation that may reduce accuracy. TRBV28, TRBJ1-2 and TRBJ2-5 were preferentially used in persistent disease, while TRBV20-1 and TRBJ2-1 were favored in newly diagnosed disease. Compared with newly diagnosed patients, patients with persistent Graves' disease had lower TCR Shannon entropy and fewer highly expanded clones, which suggests clonal expansion. Sequencing and analysis were restricted to the TCR beta chain. Because the primary lesion, thyroid tissue, could not be accessed, the study looked at peripheral blood alone. Patients with persistent disease shared more public clonotypes (fewer than 3,000) than newly diagnosed patients did (more than 900).

A word on this clonotype: Its cognate antigen has yet to be identified. Per-base qualities were not stored, and no clone one base away is much larger.

The time point label of this sample denotes: newly diagnosed GD, antithyroid drugs for less than 3 months. For both TCR sequencing and RNA sequencing, RNA was extracted from PBMCs in TRIzol. The diagnosis of Graves' disease was made according to American Thyroid Association guidelines. The patients came from an endocrinology department in Xi'an, China. From each patient, about 9.7 milliliters of peripheral blood was collected into an EDTA anticoagulant tube. Ficoll Paque Plus density gradient separation was used to isolate PBMCs, and no further T cell sorting was performed. An Agilent 2100 Bioanalyzer and agarose gel were used to check RNA quality, while a NanoDrop 2000 measured RNA concentration. V is shortened by 0 bases, J by 3 bases, and the region joining them spans 11 bases. Sequences LNHNV (CDR1) and YYDKDF (CDR2) are obtained from the germline V gene (reference sequence). Inclusive of the bounding cysteine and phenylalanine, the CDR3 is 16 residues long. Here the CDR3 DNA is all that survives: 48 bases in frame from base 1.

Libraries were built with multiplex PCR. TCRdb records Illumina HiSeq 4000 as the sequencer. iRepertoire HTBI primers and Arm-PCR amplification of CDR3 regions were used to construct TCR beta libraries. Before sequencing, the PCR products went through gel purification. The paper's processing steps were these. Across samples, 60 to 70 TRBV and 15 or so TRBJ segments were identified and used for gene usage analysis of CDR3 amino acid clonotypes. Filtered high-quality paired reads were merged into contigs using COPE and FqMerger. BLAST was used to align contigs to IMGT TRBV, TRBD and TRBJ reference genes, with CDR3 defined following IMGT. Any clonotype with a frequency above 0.1% was classified as a highly expanded clone. Shannon entropy was used to measure repertoire diversity, and the Gini coefficient was used to measure V-J evenness. A clonotype found in more than one individual was treated as public. TCRdb applied fastp at Q25 and MiXCR to the public reads, then kept only in-frame beta chains. Rows are combined by CDR3 protein, so each entry shows the most common genes and DNA. These V and J calls are TCRdb output, not the study's own analysis. This sample holds some 560,000 distinct CDR3 sequences; 15% to 20% were observed only once. Roughly 25% of the sample belongs to the ten largest clones.

The sample also formed part of further work on T cells in Graves' hyperthyroidism and ophthalmopathy. As the second publication notes: Stable Graves' hyperthyroidism was defined as no progression to ophthalmopathy during 18 months of follow-up. The hyperthyroidism patients were between 18 and 65 years old and newly diagnosed, with a disease duration of less than 2 months. The study excluded patients with uncontrolled infections, other autoimmune diseases, pregnancy or lactation. Diagnoses were established on the basis of clinical symptoms, serum thyroxine and TRAb, thyroid ultrasound, and orbital computed tomography. A first-round RT-PCR of the TCR CDR3 used the HTBI primer set with the Qiagen OneStep RT-PCR kit. Most expanded thyroid clonotypes (frequency above 0.001) were also found in blood, which suggests that blood repertoires may mirror thyroid immune responses. A model built on a 13 V-J signature distinguished ophthalmopathy from stable hyperthyroidism, reaching around 88% sensitivity and about 81% specificity in cross-validation and 80%/75% in testing. In validation, the model predicted progression to ophthalmopathy a median of about 5.9 months before onset, with approximately 68% sensitivity and about 72% specificity. To identify distinguishing TCR V-J signatures, a discovery cohort of about 100 patients was used, comprising 43 with Graves' ophthalmopathy and some 60 with stable Graves' hyperthyroidism. An independent validation cohort of fewer than 20 hyperthyroidism patients and 17 patients who later progressed to ophthalmopathy tested prospective prediction of ophthalmopathy. The 85 to 100 discovery patients were divided at random into training and test sets in a 7:3 ratio. In addition, the study compared T-cell repertoires in thyroid tissue and in blood from roughly 6 Graves' hyperthyroidism patients. After blood sampling, hyperthyroidism patients were treated with methimazole at a starting dose of 30 mg daily, and ophthalmopathy patients were treated with high-dose intravenous methylprednisolone. Libraries were constructed in a second round of multiplex PCR, after which size selection and purification were carried out. Paired-end sequencing of the libraries was performed with 100 bp reads on an Illumina HiSeq2000. SOAPnuke was used to process the raw data, throwing out any read that contained adapters or uncalled bases, had a mean Phred below 15, or lacked an exact constant-primer or identifier match. High-quality paired reads were merged using COPE v1.2.5, and each unique nucleotide sequence was defined as a clonotype. MiTCR v1.1 was used to align clonotypes to the IMGT TRBV, TRBD and TRBJ reference segments. Only V-J combinations with frequency above 0.0001, covering 99% to 99.2% of repertoires, were analysed. The TCS score was defined as F50 (clonal expansion) divided by E x V (chaos), with BLOSUM62-based TCRdist calculated between CDR3 peptides within each V-J. Welch's t-statistics and random forest reduced around 520 V-J features to about 13, which were used in a naive Bayes classifier (R e1071). No statistical method was used to fix the sample size in advance, and group allocation was not hidden from the investigators. The paper describes TCR Vbeta CDR3 sequencing of around 140 peripheral blood samples, made up of some 42 ophthalmopathy patients, 70 to 80 hyperthyroidism patients and 17 progressor patients.

The TCR sequence derives from a woman aged 40 to 65 with Graves disease. Donor details come from another sample of the same person, matched by shared clones. Rearrangement joined TRBV15 to TRBJ1-4; the D segment cannot be called with confidence. The sequencing used peripheral blood mononuclear cells (PBMCs), collected at new diagnosis, from a patient treated with antithyroid drugs. The CDR3 reads as follows: CATSRDQPASNEKLFF. The base sequence is TGTGCCACCAGCAGAGATCAACCTGCATCTAATGAAAAACTGTTTTTT.